The 24 T cell receptor beta chains given below trace back to one sample, sequenced in a study of T cell responses to AZD1222 COVID-19 vaccine. TCRdb keeps only in-frame clones here, not all; method: immunoSEQ multiplex PCR. The sample lists 150,000 or so clones, approximately 90% seen once, with 4.5% to 6% in the top ten. The sequenced sample was peripheral blood, obtained on day 0 of AZD1222 vaccination. The receptors here all came from an adult in good health.

This clone appeared a few times. V gene TRBV27 combines with J gene TRBJ2-7, with 7 bases matching TRBD1. CDR1 is MNHEY and CDR2 is SMNVEV in the germline V gene (reference sequence). This CDR3 contains 14 residues. Unmatched junction bases numbered 1, after V lost 2 bases and J lost 0 bases. The CDR3 reads CASSLGDSSYEQYF. For the CDR3, the DNA is TGTGCCAGCAGTTTAGGGGACAGCTCCTACGAGCAGTACTTC.

In nucleotides, the CDR3 is TGTGCCAGCAGTTCCCGTTATCACATGGACCCACAAGAGACCCAGTACTTC. Its protein product is CASSSRYHMDPQETQYF. V gene TRBV28 combines with J gene TRBJ2-5; D gene unclear. This CDR3 contains 17 residues. Germline CDR1 MDHEN, CDR2 SYDVKM. Trimming cost V 4 bases and J 2 bases, with 20 bases left between them.

The chain recombines TRBV5-6 with TRBJ1-2; D not resolved. Germline CDR1 SGHDT, CDR2 YYEEEE. V was trimmed by 4 bases and J by 4 bases, leaving 14 bases between them. The length of the CDR3 is 14 residues. DNA of the CDR3: TGTGCCAGCAGCCCCCTGGTAGGGAGCTATGGCTACACCTTC. Translation gives CASSPLVGSYGYTF.

V usage is TRBV11-2 and J usage is TRBJ2-5; 11 bases fit TRBD1. J was trimmed by 4 bases and V by 3 bases; bases with no gene match: 4. The CDR3 runs 15 residues. Germline V gene lookup returns CDR1 SGHAT and CDR2 FQNNGV. CDR3 protein: CASSFPGQGVETQYF. In nucleotides, the CDR3 is TGTGCCAGCAGCTTTCCGGGACAGGGGGTAGAGACCCAGTACTTC.

This clone was observed once. The chain joins TRBV7-2 to TRBJ1-3, with D maybe TRBD1 (5 bases). V was clipped by 7 bases and J by 2 bases, with 12 bases between them. The germline gives CDR1 SGHTA, CDR2 FQGNSA. The CDR3 is made up of 14 amino acids. This chain's CDR3 is CASKTGVPGNTIYF. The CDR3 DNA is TGTGCCAGCAAAACGGGGGTACCTGGAAACACCATATATTTT.

The chain is built from TRBV6-6 and TRBJ2-4; D uncertain. The V end was cut by 0 bases, the J end by 0 bases, with 9 bases between. The V gene's germline CDR1 is MNHNY and CDR2 SVGAGI (reference sequence). CDR3 length: 16 residues. The CDR3 is CASSYSHSKAKNIQYF. The CDR3 region has the DNA TGTGCCAGCAGTTACTCGCACTCTAAAGCCAAAAACATTCAGTACTTC.

This chain links TRBV7-2 with TRBJ1-1, with D possibly TRBD1 on 5 matching bases. This CDR3 is built from 16 residues. The V end lost 1 base, the J end lost 0 bases, and 12 bases lay between the germline ends. CDR1 and CDR2 from the germline V gene are SGHTA and FQGNSA. This chain's CDR3 is CASSLGRGIMNTEAFF. The CDR3 nucleotides are TGTGCCAGCAGCTTAGGGAGGGGTATAATGAACACTGAAGCTTTCTTT.

This chain joins TRBV7-2 and TRBJ2-1; D perhaps matches TRBD2 (6 bases). Germline CDR1 reads SGHTA; CDR2 reads FQGNSA. The CDR3 totals 15 residues. Trimming cost V 2 bases and J 8 bases, with 16 bases left between them. The CDR3, as DNA: TGTGCCAGCAGCTTATGGAGGGCAGTGAGCGATGAGCAGTTCTTC. Its protein is CASSLWRAVSDEQFF. The full variable domain, its missing parts supplied by reference TRBV7-2 and TRBJ2-1, is GAGVSQSPSNKVTEKGKDVELRCDPISGHTALYWYRQSLGQGLEFLIYFQGNSAPDKSGLPSDRFSAERTGGSVSTLTIQRTQQEDSAVYLCASSLWRAVSDEQFFGPGTRLTVL.

CDR3 nucleotide sequence: TGTGCCAGCAGTGAACAGGGGCGGTCGGAAAATTCACCCCTCCACTTT. The encoded protein is CASSEQGRSENSPLHF. This chain joins TRBV25-1 and TRBJ1-6; maybe TRBD1 (6 bases). Trimming shortened V by 2 bases and J by 7 bases, and 15 bases separated the two germline ends. This CDR3 has 16 residues. The germline gives CDR1 MGHDK, CDR2 SYGVNS.

The chain combines TRBV25-1 with TRBJ2-7; perhaps D is TRBD1 or TRBD2 (6 bases each). The V and J ends lost 3 bases and 4 bases respectively, with 10 bases between them. The germline V gene encodes CDR1 MGHDK and CDR2 SYGVNS. This CDR3 comprises 13 residues. CDR3 DNA sequence: TGTGCCAGCAGTGATGGGGGGCGGTACGAGCAGTACTTC. It yields the protein CASSDGGRYEQYF.

This clone appeared once. The chain recombines TRBV7-9 with TRBJ1-1, with 7 positions matching TRBD1. Germline lookup yields CDR1 SEHNR and CDR2 FQNEAQ (reference sequence). The length of the CDR3 is 16 residues. The V and J ends lost 4 bases and 1 base, in that order; junction bases with no gene match: 9. CDR3 DNA sequence: TGTGCCAGCAGCTCCCCAACGGGACAGACGAACACTGAAGCTTTCTTT. It codes for CASSSPTGQTNTEAFF.

The chain uses TRBV5-6 and TRBJ1-1, with D possibly matching TRBD1 (5 bases). The CDR3 loop spans 14 amino acids. Germline lookup yields CDR1 SGHDT and CDR2 YYEEEE. V shed 6 bases and J shed 1 base, with 13 bases lying between them. CDR3 sequence reads: CASNPGEWNTEAFF. The DNA for the CDR3 is TGTGCCAGCAATCCGGGGGAGTGGAACACTGAAGCTTTCTTT.

V is TRBV10-1 and J is TRBJ1-4; D unresolved. The CDR3 totals 14 residues. V was trimmed by 0 bases and J by 8 bases, leaving 10 bases between them. Germline CDR1 WNHNN, CDR2 SYGVQD (reference sequence). The CDR3 coding sequence is TGCGCCAGCAGTGAGTCCTTTCGTGGAGAAAAACTGTTTTTT. This translates into CASSESFRGEKLFF.

CDR3 loop: CASSPGGQGSNYGYTF. In DNA form, the CDR3 reads TGTGCCAGCAGCCCGGGGGGACAGGGATCTAACTATGGCTACACCTTC. V gene TRBV11-3 combines with J gene TRBJ1-2, with 9 nucleotides matching TRBD1. Germline loops: CDR1 SGHNT, CDR2 YENEEA. Trimming cost V 5 bases and J 0 bases; bases outside gene matches: 7. This CDR3 is built from 16 residues.

This chain joins TRBV6-5 and TRBJ1-3; D remains unclear. The CDR3 has 14 residues. Germline CDR1 reads MNHEY; CDR2 reads SVGAGI. Trimming pared 8 bases from V and 0 bases from J, leaving 11 bases between. Here the CDR3 reads CASSFTDSGNTIYF. The CDR3 DNA sequence: TGTGCCAGCTCCTTCACTGACTCTGGAAACACCATATATTTT.

This chain links TRBV6-5 with TRBJ1-5; no firm D call. The CDR3 has 13 amino acids. Germline V gives CDR1 MNHEY, CDR2 SVGAGI. The V gene lost 8 bases and the J gene lost 5 bases, with 13 bases spanning the gap. The CDR3 DNA follows: TGTGCCAGCGCCAGGTGGAGAGATCAGCCCCAGCATTTT. It encodes CASARWRDQPQHF.

The chain couples TRBV5-5 to TRBJ2-3; TRBD1 agrees at 8 bases. This CDR3 has 15 amino acids. Germline lookup yields CDR1 SGHKS and CDR2 YYEKEE (reference sequence). After removal of 5 bases from V and 1 base from J, the junction contained 6 bases not matched to a gene. The DNA of the CDR3 is TGTGCCAGCAGTCAGGACAGGGCACGCACAGATACGCAGTATTTT. Protein product: CASSQDRARTDTQYF.

V gene TRBV30 combines with J gene TRBJ2-6; 8 bases are a match to TRBD2. The CDR3 runs to 13 residues. CDR1 and CDR2 (germline): GTSNPN, SVGIG (reference sequence). V lost 7 bases and J lost 2; bases outside the gene matches: 1. The CDR3 region is CASGGPGANVLTF. Written as DNA, the CDR3 is TGTGCCTCGGGGGGGCCTGGGGCCAACGTCCTGACTTTC. The full variable domain, rest sourced from reference TRBV30 and TRBJ2-6, is SQTIHQWPATLVQPVGSPLSLECTVEGTSNPNLYWYRQAAGRGLQLLFYSVGIGQISSEVPQNLSASRPQDRQFILSSKKLLLSDSGFYLCASGGPGANVLTFGAGSRLTVL.

CDR3 region: CASSHVRQAVPGDTQYF. DNA of the CDR3: TGTGCCAGCTCACACGTCCGTCAGGCGGTCCCCGGGGATACGCAGTATTTT. The chain couples TRBV5-8 to TRBJ2-3; D is uncertain. This CDR3 is built from 17 residues. V lost 7 bases, J lost 6 bases, and 27 bases lay in between. Germline CDR1 is SGHTS and CDR2 is YDEGEE. Drawing the rest from reference TRBV5-8 and TRBJ2-3, the complete variable domain is EAGVTQSPTHLIKTRGQQATLRCSPISGHTSVYWYQQALGLGLQFLLWYDEGEERNRGNFPPRFSGRQFPNYSSELNVNALELEDSALYLCASSHVRQAVPGDTQYFGPGTRLTVL.

A single count supports this clone. The rearrangement uses TRBV2 and TRBJ1-1, with 9 bases aligning to TRBD1. Germline CDR1 reads SNHLY; CDR2 reads FYNNEI. The CDR3 sequence is 14 residues long. J lost 4 bases, V lost 4 bases, and 4 bases had no gene match. Here the CDR3 DNA reads TGTGCCAGCAGTGGGGAGACAGGGGGCACTGAAGCTTTCTTT. It yields the protein CASSGETGGTEAFF.

The chain is built from TRBV6-1 and TRBJ1-3; D is uncertain. The CDR3 is 15 amino acids. Germline-derived CDR1 and CDR2 are MNHNS and SASEGT. Trimming left V 3 bases short and J 4 bases short, with 13 bases between. Here the CDR3 reads CASSEEVARGNTIYF. CDR3 DNA: TGTGCCAGCAGTGAGGAGGTGGCGCGGGGAAACACCATATATTTT.

The gene calls are TRBV19 and TRBJ1-2; weak D call: TRBD1 (5 bases). The CDR3 totals 14 residues. Trimming cost V 4 bases and J 1 base, with 10 bases left between them. The V gene's germline CDR1 is LNHDA and CDR2 SQIVND (reference sequence). This CDR3 is CASSTLRGNYGYTF. As DNA, the CDR3 is TGTGCCAGTAGTACCCTTAGGGGTAACTATGGCTACACCTTC.

The V gene is TRBV5-4, the J gene TRBJ2-3; 11 nucleotides match TRBD2. This CDR3 comprises 15 residues. Trimming cost V 3 bases and J 6 bases; bases outside gene matches: 6. Looked up from germline, CDR1 is SGHNT and CDR2 is YYREEE (reference sequence). CDR3 bases: TGTGCCAGCAGCTCGGGACTAGCGGTTTCGGATACGCAGTATTTT. It specifies CASSSGLAVSDTQYF.

V and J are TRBV6-5 and TRBJ2-7; the match to TRBD2 covers 10 bases. CDR1 and CDR2 (germline): MNHEY, SVGAGI. CDR3 length: 15 amino acids. Trimming at V came to 4 bases and at J to 2 bases, leaving 5 bases not matched to a gene. This CDR3 is CASSWGLARTYEQYF. Written as DNA, the CDR3 is TGTGCCAGCAGTTGGGGACTAGCGAGGACCTACGAGCAGTACTTC.